The 18 T cell receptor beta chains below come from one sample, sequenced in a study of blood T cell dynamics during melanoma immunotherapy. Method: immunoSEQ multiplex PCR; TCRdb's copy keeps in-frame clones and lacks some. There are approximately 10,000 clones in the sample; roughly 87% occur only once, and roughly 1% lies in the top ten. Described time point: week 3, after first cycle of checkpoint inhibitor. Sequencing was performed on blood, taken from a patient treated with checkpoint blockade. Receptors originate from a human donor with melanoma.

J is TRBJ2-5 and V is TRBV4-3; TRBD1 might be the D (5 bases). The ends were cut back, 0 bases at V and 5 bases at J, with 7 bases in the middle. The CDR3 is 13 residues long. CDR1 is LGHNA and CDR2 is YSLEER in the germline V gene. CDR3 loop: CASSQDPGETQYF. DNA of the CDR3: TGCGCCAGCAGCCAAGACCCAGGGGAGACCCAGTACTTC.

The chain links TRBV27 to TRBJ1-2; tentatively, D is TRBD1 (5 bases). The CDR3 contains 15 residues. CDR1 is MNHEY and CDR2 is SMNVEV in the germline V gene (reference sequence). V lost 3 bases to trimming and J lost 7 bases, with 18 bases between them. This chain's CDR3 is CASSLGSEGRGGYTF. CDR3 in DNA: TGTGCCAGCAGTTTGGGATCTGAGGGGAGAGGTGGCTACACCTTC.

The chain combines TRBV7-9 with TRBJ2-3; 9 bases are shared with TRBD2. Germline trimming cut 3 bases from V and 8 bases from J; bases unmatched to any gene: 0. This CDR3 contains 12 residues. Germline values: CDR1 SEHNR, CDR2 FQNEAQ (reference sequence). CDR3: CASSLTSGTQYF. CDR3 bases: TGTGCCAGCAGCTTGACTAGCGGTACGCAGTATTTT.

The J gene is TRBJ2-6, the V gene TRBV6-6; 8 positions match TRBD1. The germline V gene encodes CDR1 MNHNY and CDR2 SVGAGI (reference sequence). V trimming: 5 bases; J trimming: 1 base; junction bases outside the gene matches: 4. The CDR3 is made up of 16 amino acids. This CDR3 is CASSPRQGSGANVLTF. The CDR3 nucleotides read TGTGCCAGCAGTCCGCGACAGGGGTCTGGGGCCAACGTCCTGACTTTC.

The rearrangement uses TRBV7-3 and TRBJ2-7, with D possibly being TRBD1 (6 bases). The CDR3 runs to 17 residues. Trimming stripped 2 bases from V and 3 bases from J, with 20 bases between. CDR1 and CDR2 (germline): SGHTA, FQGTGA. The CDR3 region has the DNA TGTGCCAGCAGCTTATACCCGCCGCAGGGGCCAGTCTACGAGCAGTACTTC. Protein product: CASSLYPPQGPVYEQYF. Full variable domain (rest looked up from reference TRBV7-3 and TRBJ2-7): GAGVSQTPSNKVTEKGKYVELRCDPISGHTALYWYRQSLGQGPEFLIYFQGTGAADDSGLPNDRFFAVRPEGSVSTLKIQRTERGDSAVYLCASSLYPPQGPVYEQYFGPGTRLTVT.

The chain couples TRBV4-3 to TRBJ1-2; D is unresolved. CDR3 length equals 10 residues. Germline lookup yields CDR1 LGHNA and CDR2 YSLEER. V lost 0 bases and J 7 bases, leaving 0 bases between the germline ends. CDR3 residues: CASSQDGYTF. CDR3 nucleotide sequence: TGCGCCAGCAGCCAAGATGGCTACACCTTC.

V and J are TRBV27 and TRBJ1-1; D ambiguous. CDR1 and CDR2 from the germline V gene are MNHEY and SMNVEV (reference sequence). The CDR3 has 13 residues. V was shortened by 2 bases and J by 7 bases, with 11 bases between the two germline ends. The CDR3 DNA reads as TGTGCCAGCAGTTTAACTCCCCGGGTTGAAGCTTTCTTT. It codes for CASSLTPRVEAFF.

J is TRBJ1-5 and V is TRBV4-1; D ambiguous. The CDR3 runs 13 residues. V was clipped by 4 bases and J by 5 bases, with 9 bases between them. Germline V gives CDR1 MGHRA, CDR2 YSYEKL. CDR3 in DNA: TGCGCCAGCAGCCGTCACTCCGATCAGCCCCAGCATTTT. This encodes CASSRHSDQPQHF.

The chain is built from TRBV29-1 and TRBJ1-2; 7 bases fit TRBD1. Germline V gene lookup returns CDR1 SQVTM and CDR2 ANQGSEA. Trimming at V came to 7 bases and at J to 6 bases, leaving 8 bases not matched to a gene. The CDR3 loop spans 12 amino acids. The CDR3 region has the DNA TGCAGCGCAGGGGGGACAGAGAATGGCTACACCTTC. It yields the protein CSAGGTENGYTF.

The V and J genes are TRBV6-5 and TRBJ2-5; weak D call: TRBD1 (6 bases). Trimming took off 6 bases at V and 2 bases at J, with 13 bases between the two ends. The CDR3 loop spans 14 amino acids. Germline CDR1 reads MNHEY; CDR2 reads SVGAGI. CDR3 nucleotides: TGTGCCAGCAGCCAAGGGACAACTCAAGAGACCCAGTACTTC. Protein product: CASSQGTTQETQYF.

This clone was picked up one time. V and J are TRBV7-2 and TRBJ2-5, with D perhaps being TRBD1 or TRBD2 (5 bases each). The CDR3 covers 14 residues. V was clipped by 2 bases and J by 4 bases, with 11 bases between them. The germline gives CDR1 SGHTA, CDR2 FQGNSA. The CDR3 is CASSLKTAAETQYF. DNA of the CDR3: TGTGCCAGCAGCTTAAAGACAGCGGCAGAGACCCAGTACTTC.

The chain has TRBV29-1 and TRBJ2-1, with 12 bases identical to TRBD2. The CDR3 is made up of 14 amino acids. The V segment lost 6 bases and the J segment 7 bases; nucleotides outside the gene matches: 7. Per the germline V gene, CDR1 is SQVTM and CDR2 is ANQGSEA. This CDR3 is CSVGLAGGWNEQFF. Written as DNA, the CDR3 is TGCAGCGTGGGGCTAGCGGGGGGGTGGAATGAGCAGTTCTTC.

This clone turned up a few times. This chain links TRBV19 with TRBJ1-3; weak D call: TRBD1 (5 bases). The V and J ends lost 5 bases and 0 bases respectively, with 20 bases between them. Germline-derived CDR1 and CDR2 are LNHDA and SQIVND (reference sequence). The CDR3 covers 18 residues. CDR3 protein: CASSPSGLTDVSGNTIYF. CDR3 sequence (DNA): TGTGCCAGTAGTCCCTCGGGATTGACAGATGTCTCTGGAAACACCATATATTTT.

The genes are TRBV19 and TRBJ2-7; possible D gene TRBD1, 6 bases. This CDR3 has 13 amino acids. CDR1 and CDR2 (germline): LNHDA, SQIVND (reference sequence). Trimming stripped 10 bases from V and 1 base from J, with 14 bases between. The CDR3 DNA is TGTGCCACCCAACAGGGTGGTTCCTACGAGCAGTACTTC. Protein: CATQQGGSYEQYF.

This clone was detected a few times. CDR3 in DNA: TGTGCCAGCAGCGTACGGACAGGGGACGAGCAGTACTTC. It is translated as CASSVRTGDEQYF. V and J are TRBV9 and TRBJ2-7, with TRBD1 identical over 9 bases. The germline V gene encodes CDR1 SGDLS and CDR2 YYNGEE. The CDR3 runs to 13 residues. Trimming took 1 base from V and 5 from J; bases not matched to a gene: 1. Together with reference TRBV9 and TRBJ2-7, the CDR3 gives the full variable domain: DSGVTQTPKHLITATGQRVTLRCSPRSGDLSVYWYQQSLDQGLQFLIQYYNGEERAKGNILERFSAQQFPDLHSELNLSSLELGDSALYFCASSVRTGDEQYFGPGTRLTVT.

V and J are TRBV5-4 and TRBJ1-5; D call uncertain. CDR3 length equals 13 residues. Germline CDR1 SGHNT, CDR2 YYREEE (reference sequence). The V end lost 4 bases, the J end lost 4 bases, and 9 bases lay between the germline ends. Written as DNA, the CDR3 is TGTGCCAGCAGCGTCGACGGGAATCAGCCCCAGCATTTT. Translation gives CASSVDGNQPQHF.

The V call is TRBV5-4, the J call TRBJ2-5, with 9 bases aligning to TRBD2. The CDR3 is 16 amino acids. Looked up from germline, CDR1 is SGHNT and CDR2 is YYREEE (reference sequence). Germline trimming cut 2 bases from V and 7 bases from J; bases unmatched to any gene: 12. The CDR3 loop is CASSLGTSGSFRTQYF. The CDR3 DNA is TGTGCCAGCAGCTTAGGAACTAGCGGGTCCTTCCGGACCCAGTACTTC.

The V call is TRBV28, the J call TRBJ2-3; D gene uncertain. Trimming took off 3 bases at V and 1 base at J, with 8 bases between the two ends. The germline gives CDR1 MDHEN, CDR2 SYDVKM. The CDR3 has 14 residues. The CDR3 nucleotides read TGTGCCAGCAGTTTCCTCGCGGGCACAGATACGCAGTATTTT. Amino acids: CASSFLAGTDTQYF. The variable domain in full, with the rest retrieved from reference TRBV28 and TRBJ2-3, is DVKVTQSSRYLVKRTGEKVFLECVQDMDHENMFWYRQDPGLGLRLIYFSYDVKMKEKGDIPEGYSVSREKKERFSLILESASTNQTSMYLCASSFLAGTDTQYFGPGTRLTVL.